This T cell receptor beta chain was captured in a study of T-cell memory formation after mild COVID-19. cDNA libraries for TCR alpha and TCR beta, carrying sample barcodes and UMIs, came from 5'RACE with constant-segment primers. TCRdb recomputed calls from the 5' RACE reads with MiXCR, one row per CDR3 protein. The table lists approximately 580,000 distinct CDR3 sequences, roughly 22% of them singletons. The CDR3 consists of 14 residues. Trimming left V 6 bases short and J 5 bases short, with 20 bases between. Germline lookup yields CDR1 DFQATT and CDR2 SNEGSKA (reference sequence). A remark on this clonotype: Its target is unknown.

Study findings and constraints: Pre-infection memory showed some responding clones, and this suggested that cross-reactive memory joined. CM and EM subsets held most contracting CD4+ clones; EMRA held CD8+ ones.

The material sequenced was PBMCs or a T cell subset sorted from them (not recorded which). This clonotype originated in an adult woman who had mild COVID-19 (a few samples of this study predate the infection). Cell type and time point are not known. This sequence joins TRBV20-1 and TRBJ2-7, with a weak D call TRBD1 (5 bases). For the CDR3, the DNA is TGCAGTGCCCCAAAAGAAGGGGTCTACAACGAGCAGTACTTC. It codes for CSAPKEGVYNEQYF.